The 30 T cell receptor beta chains below were found in one sample sequenced in a study of human T cells and chemical hapten exposure. Documented time point: pre-sensitization, week 0. Stated treatment: therapeutic diphenylcyclopropenone sensitization with weekly scalp DPC. From the RACE reads, TCRdb called clonotypes with MiXCR, one entry per CDR3 protein. The table lists roughly 80,000 distinct CDR3 sequences, approximately 15% of them singletons. This material consisted of whole blood, taken in connection with sensitization to the hapten diphenylcyclopropenone (DPC). The receptors here all came from a woman aged 45-59 years with alopecia areata. Some clones in this sample may be carry-over from other donors' samples.

The chain joins TRBV11-2 to TRBJ2-1; 9 bases align to TRBD2. The CDR3 spans 15 residues. J was trimmed by 5 bases and V by 5 bases; bases with no gene match: 7. Looked up from germline, CDR1 is SGHAT and CDR2 is FQNNGV. CDR3 region: CASSPLSGRNNEQFF. CDR3 nucleotide sequence: TGTGCCAGCAGCCCTTTGAGCGGGAGGAACAATGAGCAGTTCTTC.

This clonotype was seen a single time. The chain links TRBV12-3 or TRBV12-4 to TRBJ2-1; tentatively, D is TRBD2 (6 bases). Trimming left V 3 bases short and J 3 bases short, with 9 bases between. This CDR3 comprises 14 residues. The DNA of the CDR3 is TGTGCCAGCAGTTTGTCGGGACTCTACAATGAGCAGTTCTTC. Protein: CASSLSGLYNEQFF.

The rearrangement uses TRBV4-1 and TRBJ1-5; perhaps TRBD1 as D (5 bases). The CDR3 loop spans 16 amino acids. Germline V gene data show CDR1 as MGHRA and CDR2 as YSYEKL. The V end was cut by 1 base, the J end by 2 bases, with 12 bases between. CDR3 amino acids: CASSQVAGLGNQPQHF. CDR3 in DNA: TGCGCCAGCAGCCAAGTGGCAGGGTTGGGCAATCAGCCCCAGCATTTT.

Only a few counts were recorded for this clonotype. This chain links TRBV6-6 with TRBJ1-1, with D maybe TRBD1 (6 bases). The length of the CDR3 is 15 residues. The V and J ends lost 4 bases and 1 base respectively, with 13 bases between them. The germline V gene encodes CDR1 MNHNY and CDR2 SVGAGI (reference sequence). CDR3 DNA sequence: TGTGCCAGCAGTTCCTACAGGGTTGAGAACACTGAAGCTTTCTTT. This translates into CASSSYRVENTEAFF.

V gene TRBV20-1 combines with J gene TRBJ1-1, with a weak D call TRBD1 (5 bases). Germline V lookup: CDR1 DFQATT, CDR2 SNEGSKA (reference sequence). The CDR3 totals 14 residues. Trimming removed 3 bases from V and 2 bases from J, with 13 bases in between. The CDR3 nucleotides are TGCAGTGCTAGCCCAGGACAATTAAACACTGAAGCTTTCTTT. Translating gives CSASPGQLNTEAFF.

The chain combines TRBV9 with TRBJ1-6; tentative D call: TRBD1 (5 bases). From germline, CDR1 is SGDLS and CDR2 YYNGEE. The CDR3 runs to 16 residues. Trimming pared 0 bases from V and 7 bases from J, leaving 14 bases between. CDR3 protein: CASSVGNAGKNSPLHF. CDR3 DNA sequence: TGTGCCAGCAGCGTAGGCAATGCAGGGAAGAATTCACCCCTCCACTTT.

In this sample, this clonotype turned up a few times. V gene TRBV7-8 combines with J gene TRBJ2-5; D gene uncertain. CDR1 is SGHVS, CDR2 FQNEAQ, per germline. V lost 1 base and J 6 bases, leaving 6 bases between the germline ends. This CDR3 has 12 amino acids. CDR3 DNA: TGTGCCAGCAGCTTAGAGGGCCAGACCCAGTACTTC. Translated: CASSLEGQTQYF.

This clonotype showed up many times. The rearrangement links TRBV7-9 to TRBJ2-1, with 9 bases fitting TRBD2. The CDR3 is 15 amino acids. Germline V lookup: CDR1 SEHNR, CDR2 FQNEAQ (reference sequence). V lost 5 bases, J lost 7 bases, and 9 bases stayed unmatched. In DNA, the CDR3 is TGTGCCAGCAGCCCACCGGGACTAGCCGGGAATGAGCAGTTCTTC. It specifies CASSPPGLAGNEQFF.

At least ten counts were recorded for this clonotype. This chain uses TRBV5-1 with TRBJ2-6, with 11 bases fitting TRBD1. The germline gives CDR1 SGHRS, CDR2 YFSETQ. The CDR3 contains 16 residues. After removal of 4 bases from V and 2 bases from J, the junction contained 2 bases not matched to a gene. Here the CDR3 reads CASSGTGGPGANVLTF. Written as DNA, the CDR3 is TGCGCCAGCAGCGGGACAGGGGGGCCTGGGGCCAACGTCCTGACTTTC.

The chain couples TRBV12-3 or TRBV12-4 to TRBJ2-3; D possibly corresponds to TRBD2 (5 bases). V was trimmed by 6 bases and J by 0 bases, leaving 16 bases between them. The CDR3 has 16 residues. The CDR3 DNA follows: TGTGCCAGCAGGTGGACTGCTATCTCTAGCACAGATACGCAGTATTTT. Amino acids: CASRWTAISSTDTQYF.

Ten or more counts support this clonotype. The genes are TRBV20-1 and TRBJ2-2; D is possibly TRBD1 (6 bases). Trimming removed 2 bases at V and 4 bases at J, with 14 bases between. The germline gives CDR1 DFQATT, CDR2 SNEGSKA (reference sequence). The CDR3 is 15 amino acids. CDR3 bases: TGCAGTGCTAGAAATAGGGGACATAGCACCGGGGAGCTGTTTTTT. Residues: CSARNRGHSTGELFF.

There are many counts of this clonotype. The CDR3 region has the DNA TGTGCCAGCAGTGATTTTTCCGGGAGGCTCTACGAGCAGTACTTC. This codes for CASSDFSGRLYEQYF. The chain joins TRBV6-1 to TRBJ2-7; the match to TRBD2 covers 7 bases. With V trimmed by 3 bases and J by 3 bases, 8 bases remained unmatched. From germline, CDR1 is MNHNS and CDR2 SASEGT. This CDR3 contains 15 residues.

This clonotype was detected only a few times. The chain links TRBV29-1 to TRBJ2-1; 14 positions match TRBD2. Looked up from germline, CDR1 is SQVTM and CDR2 is ANQGSEA. V trimming: 6 bases; J trimming: 12 bases; junction bases outside the gene matches: 4. The CDR3 totals 12 residues. The CDR3 is CSVEGLAGVQFF. The CDR3 DNA follows: TGCAGCGTGGAGGGACTAGCGGGAGTGCAGTTCTTC.

The genes are TRBV2 and TRBJ2-3; 10 nucleotides align to TRBD2. This CDR3 has 15 amino acids. CDR1 and CDR2 (germline): SNHLY, FYNNEI. The V and J ends lost 7 bases and 8 bases, in that order; junction bases with no gene match: 12. DNA for the CDR3: TGTGCCAGCACCCCCGGGACTAGCGATTTGGGTACGCAGTATTTT. Encoded protein: CASTPGTSDLGTQYF.

CDR3 sequence: CASSFGGGASSYNEQFF. For the CDR3, the DNA is TGTGCCAGCAGTTTTGGGGGAGGGGCGAGCTCCTACAATGAGCAGTTCTTC. The rearrangement uses TRBV12-3 or TRBV12-4 and TRBJ2-1; 7 nucleotides align to TRBD2. This CDR3 is built from 17 residues. Losses at the gene ends were 3 bases for V and 0 bases for J; bases not matched to a gene: 8.

V is TRBV18 and J is TRBJ2-2, with 9 bases identical to TRBD1. The CDR3 covers 15 residues. The germline gives CDR1 KGHSH, CDR2 LQKENI. Losses at the gene ends were 3 bases for V and 6 bases for J; bases not matched to a gene: 5. CDR3 bases: TGTGCCAGCTCACCGGGACAGGGAGGCGCCGGGGAGCTGTTTTTT. It is translated as CASSPGQGGAGELFF.

This clonotype showed up many times. This rearrangement joins TRBV28 to TRBJ2-2; D is unresolved. Germline CDR1 and CDR2: MDHEN and SYDVKM. V shed 3 bases and J shed 3 bases, with 11 bases lying between them. CDR3 length: 15 amino acids. As DNA, the CDR3 is TGTGCCAGCAGTTTCGGCGGTTCCCACACCGGGGAGCTGTTTTTT. It specifies CASSFGGSHTGELFF.

The chain links TRBV19 to TRBJ2-3; 8 bases map to TRBD1. CDR1 is LNHDA and CDR2 is SQIVND in the germline V gene (reference sequence). V lost 6 bases and J lost 3; bases outside the gene matches: 8. The CDR3 has 15 residues. Here the CDR3 DNA reads TGTGCCAGTAGCCCAGGGGGCCGGATTACAGATACGCAGTATTTT. This sequence encodes CASSPGGRITDTQYF.

This clonotype was seen a few times. V is TRBV29-1 and J is TRBJ1-1; no reliable D call. CDR3 size: 13 residues. Germline loops: CDR1 SQVTM, CDR2 ANQGSEA. Trimming stripped 5 bases from V and 1 base from J, with 11 bases between. The CDR3 DNA sequence: TGCAGCGTTAGGACGAATCGGAACACTGAAGCTTTCTTT. Protein: CSVRTNRNTEAFF. Complete variable domain (other parts from reference TRBV29-1 and TRBJ1-1): SAVISQKPSRDICQRGTSLTIQCQVDSQVTMMFWYRQQPGQSLTLIATANQGSEATYESGFVIDKFPISRPNLTFSTLTVSNMSPEDSSIYLCSVRTNRNTEAFFGQGTRLTVV.

The chain couples TRBV24-1 to TRBJ2-1; 9 bases are shared with TRBD1. There are 17 residues in the CDR3. The V gene end was trimmed by 0 bases and the J gene end by 1 base; junction bases not matched to a gene: 3. The germline V gene encodes CDR1 KGHDR and CDR2 SFDVKD. CDR3 sequence (DNA): TGTGCCACCAGTGATTTGAACAGGGGGCCTTCCTACAATGAGCAGTTCTTC. Translated: CATSDLNRGPSYNEQFF.

V usage is TRBV11-2 and J usage is TRBJ2-1; 9 bases are shared with TRBD2. After removal of 5 bases from V and 0 bases from J, the junction contained 8 bases not matched to a gene. The CDR3 totals 17 residues. Germline V lookup: CDR1 SGHAT, CDR2 FQNNGV. This chain's CDR3 is CASSSTSGRSSYNEQFF. For the CDR3, the DNA is TGTGCCAGCAGCAGTACTAGCGGGCGGAGCTCCTACAATGAGCAGTTCTTC.

This clonotype was observed at least ten times. The genes are TRBV5-1 and TRBJ2-3; no definite D call. The ends were cut back, 4 bases at V and 6 bases at J, with 9 bases in the middle. Germline V gives CDR1 SGHRS, CDR2 YFSETQ. This CDR3 has 12 residues. The CDR3 is CASSTHQDTQYF. CDR3 in DNA: TGCGCCAGCAGCACCCATCAGGATACGCAGTATTTT. Based on the CDR3 plus reference TRBV5-1 and TRBJ2-3, the full variable domain is KAGVTQTPRYLIKTRGQQVTLSCSPISGHRSVSWYQQTPGQGLQFLFEYFSETQRNKGNFPGRFSGRQFSNSRSEMNVSTLELGDSALYLCASSTHQDTQYFGPGTRLTVL.

The CDR3 DNA sequence: TGTGCCAGCAGCTTAGGGGGCGGAAACACCGGGGAGCTGTTTTTT. Encoded protein: CASSLGGGNTGELFF. The rearrangement links TRBV11-3 to TRBJ2-2, with a tentative D call TRBD1 (5 bases). Germline V gives CDR1 SGHNT, CDR2 YENEEA. The CDR3 is made up of 15 amino acids. V was trimmed by 1 base and J by 2 bases, leaving 8 bases between them.

In this sample, this clonotype turned up a few times. The chain uses TRBV7-9 and TRBJ2-5, with TRBD1 as a possible D gene (5 bases). This CDR3 is built from 14 residues. Germline CDR1 reads SEHNR; CDR2 reads FQNEAQ (reference sequence). The V and J ends lost 1 base and 1 base respectively, with 7 bases between them. The CDR3 bases are TGTGCCAGCAGCTTAGACAGGAGCCAAGAGACCCAGTACTTC. Residues: CASSLDRSQETQYF.

J is TRBJ2-1 and V is TRBV20-1, with TRBD1 as a possible D gene (6 bases). CDR3 length equals 14 residues. Germline values: CDR1 DFQATT, CDR2 SNEGSKA (reference sequence). Trimming left V 3 bases short and J 5 bases short, with 14 bases between. The DNA for the CDR3 is TGCAGTGCTAGTCCGGGGACACCTGACAATGAGCAGTTCTTC. Residues: CSASPGTPDNEQFF.

In this sample, this clonotype turned up a few times. V is TRBV11-2 and J is TRBJ1-6; D ambiguous. The CDR3 loop spans 14 amino acids. V was cut by 8 bases and J by 7 bases, with 15 bases left in between. Germline assignment: CDR1 SGHAT and CDR2 FQNNGV. CDR3 region: CASGMRLVNSPLHF. The CDR3 DNA follows: TGTGCCAGCGGCATGCGTCTCGTGAATTCACCCCTCCACTTT.

In the case of this clonotype: Since no conserved phenylalanine or tryptophan closes the CDR3, a read error is the likely cause. The chain has TRBV5-1 and TRBJ2-2, with D possibly being TRBD1 (5 bases). Germline CDR1 SGHRS, CDR2 YFSETQ. This CDR3 has 14 amino acids. V dropped 3 bases and J dropped 7 bases, with 13 bases sitting between them. CDR3 sequence (DNA): TGCGCCAGCAGCTGGGCAGGGTCCCACGGGGAGCTGTTTTCT. Protein sequence: CASSWAGSHGELFS.

The table lists this clonotype with a few counts. The gene calls are TRBV18 and TRBJ2-5; D is ambiguous. Trimming left V 2 bases short and J 2 bases short, with 6 bases between. This CDR3 has 13 residues. CDR1 and CDR2 (germline): KGHSH, LQKENI. In DNA, the CDR3 is TGTGCCAGCTCACCATCTCAGCAAGAGACCCAGTACTTC. Its protein product is CASSPSQQETQYF.

The CDR3 protein is CASNGDRGGNQPQHF. The CDR3 DNA reads TGTGCCAGCAACGGGGACAGGGGAGGCAATCAGCCCCAGCATTTT. The chain uses TRBV2 and TRBJ1-5, with 10 bases matching TRBD1. The CDR3 is 15 amino acids. J gave up 2 bases and V 7 bases, and 5 bases lay outside the gene matches. Germline CDR1 is SNHLY and CDR2 is FYNNEI.

This rearrangement joins TRBV7-8 to TRBJ1-5, with D unclear. The CDR3 runs to 14 residues. V was cut by 1 base and J by 6 bases, with 10 bases left in between. In germline, CDR1 is SGHVS, CDR2 FQNEAQ. CDR3: CASSLGGRAQPQHF. CDR3 sequence (DNA): TGTGCCAGCAGCTTAGGGGGTCGGGCTCAGCCCCAGCATTTT.